Listed below are T cell receptor beta chains from one sample, sequenced in a study of blood T cell repertoires in COVID-19. Assay used: immunoSEQ multiplex PCR; TCRdb lists only in-frame clones, some missing. The repertoire holds about 100,000 clones, 80% to 85% seen once, with around 4.5% in the top ten. Sequencing was carried out using peripheral blood. These receptors all come from a man in his 70s with acute or convalescent COVID-19. CDR3s include the opening cysteine and the closing phenylalanine or tryptophan. Each record gives: D gene, J gene, V gene, CDR3 DNA, CDR3 protein. The D gene is left open where the match is weak.

d_call: TRBD2; j_call: TRBJ2-5; v_call: TRBV11-2; cdr3_nt: TGTGCCAGCAGCTTAATGAGCGGGGGGTATGTGGAGACCCAGTACTTC; cdr3_aa: CASSLMSGGYVETQYF
d_call: TRBD1; j_call: TRBJ1-5; v_call: TRBV4-1; cdr3_nt: TGCGCCAGCAGCCAAGAAGGGACAGCATGGCAGCCCCAGCATTTT; cdr3_aa: CASSQEGTAWQPQHF
d_call: TRBD1; j_call: TRBJ2-7; v_call: TRBV29-1; cdr3_nt: TGCAGCGGCCTGGGACAGGGGGGTGAGCAGTACTTC; cdr3_aa: CSGLGQGGEQYF
d_call: -; j_call: TRBJ2-1; v_call: TRBV7-9; cdr3_nt: TGTGCCAGCAGCCCTCGGACTGAAAATGAGCAGTTCTTC; cdr3_aa: CASSPRTENEQFF
d_call: -; j_call: TRBJ1-6; v_call: TRBV10-3; cdr3_nt: TGTGCCATCAGTGACAGGGGAGAGGGGAATTCACCCCTCCACTTT; cdr3_aa: CAISDRGEGNSPLHF
d_call: -; j_call: TRBJ2-2; v_call: TRBV19; cdr3_nt: TGTGCCAGTAGTAGCGGCGCCGGGGAGCTGTTTTTT; cdr3_aa: CASSSGAGELFF
d_call: -; j_call: TRBJ2-2; v_call: TRBV15; cdr3_nt: TGTGCCACCAGCAGGACGGGACTTGGGAACACCGGGGAGCTGTTTTTT; cdr3_aa: CATSRTGLGNTGELFF
d_call: -; j_call: TRBJ1-6; v_call: TRBV28; cdr3_nt: TGTGCCAGCAGTTACCCCAACAGGGAATCACCCCTCCACTTT; cdr3_aa: CASSYPNRESPLHF
d_call: TRBD2; j_call: TRBJ2-7; v_call: TRBV5-1; cdr3_nt: TGCGCCAGCAGCCCGGGAGGGATGGGATACGAGCAGTACTTC; cdr3_aa: CASSPGGMGYEQYF
d_call: -; j_call: TRBJ1-2; v_call: TRBV5-6; cdr3_nt: TGTGCCAGCAGCTTGGTGGGCAGCTATGGCTACACCTTC; cdr3_aa: CASSLVGSYGYTF
d_call: TRBD1; j_call: TRBJ1-1; v_call: TRBV19; cdr3_nt: TGTGCCAGTACCCCCACAGGGGGCGGGAACACTGAAGCTTTCTTT; cdr3_aa: CASTPTGGGNTEAFF
d_call: -; j_call: TRBJ2-7; v_call: TRBV5-6; cdr3_nt: TGTGCCAGCAGCTTGCTCCGTCAGGGTTACGAGCAGTACTTC; cdr3_aa: CASSLLRQGYEQYF
d_call: -; j_call: TRBJ2-7; v_call: TRBV6-5; cdr3_nt: TGTGCCAGCCTGGAGGGAGGGGGACCTCTCGGGCAGTACTTC; cdr3_aa: CASLEGGGPLGQYF
d_call: -; j_call: TRBJ2-5; v_call: TRBV18; cdr3_nt: TGTGCCAGCTCACCCCCCTTAGAGACCCAGTACTTC; cdr3_aa: CASSPPLETQYF
d_call: -; j_call: TRBJ1-6; v_call: TRBV9; cdr3_nt: TGTGCCAGCAGCGTTCAACAGGGCGAAACACCCCTCCACTTT; cdr3_aa: CASSVQQGETPLHF
d_call: -; j_call: TRBJ1-6; v_call: TRBV7-9; cdr3_nt: TGTGCCAGCAGCTTAGAGGGGCCTGGTTCACCCCTCCACTTT; cdr3_aa: CASSLEGPGSPLHF
d_call: -; j_call: TRBJ2-1; v_call: TRBV24-1; cdr3_nt: TGTGCCACCAGTGAACAGGGAGATAATGACGAGCAGTTCTTC; cdr3_aa: CATSEQGDNDEQFF
d_call: TRBD2; j_call: TRBJ2-2; v_call: TRBV2; cdr3_nt: TGTGCCAGCAGCGCCTCGGGACTAGCGGGAACCGGGGAGCTGTTTTTT; cdr3_aa: CASSASGLAGTGELFF
d_call: -; j_call: TRBJ1-1; v_call: TRBV7-3; cdr3_nt: TGTGCCAGCAGCCCCCAAGAGAGGACTGAAGCTTTCTTT; cdr3_aa: CASSPQERTEAFF
d_call: -; j_call: TRBJ2-6; v_call: TRBV19; cdr3_nt: TGTGCCAGTAGTATAGAAGGGGCGACCGGGGCCAACGTCCTGACTTTC; cdr3_aa: CASSIEGATGANVLTF
d_call: TRBD1; j_call: TRBJ2-2; v_call: TRBV7-9; cdr3_nt: TGTGCCAGCAGCTTAGGGGACAGCAACACCGGGGAGCTGTTTTTT; cdr3_aa: CASSLGDSNTGELFF
d_call: -; j_call: TRBJ2-6; v_call: TRBV7-7; cdr3_nt: TGTGCTAGCAGCCCTCCAGGGGCTGGGGCCAACGTCCTGACTTTC; cdr3_aa: CASSPPGAGANVLTF
d_call: -; j_call: TRBJ1-6; v_call: TRBV6-5; cdr3_nt: TGTGCCAGCAGGACCTTCGGGGGGTTGGATTCACCCCTCCACTTT; cdr3_aa: CASRTFGGLDSPLHF
d_call: -; j_call: TRBJ2-5; v_call: TRBV25-1; cdr3_nt: TGTGCCAGCAGCTTGGGGGGGGCCCAAGAGACCCAGTACTTC; cdr3_aa: CASSLGGAQETQYF
d_call: -; j_call: TRBJ1-1; v_call: TRBV29-1; cdr3_nt: TGCAGCGTCGCGATTTCTTTCACTGAAGCTTTCTTT; cdr3_aa: CSVAISFTEAFF